This T cell receptor (beta chain) was identified in a study of shared clonotypes between healthy human individuals. Libraries were prepared by immunoSEQ multiplex PCR; TCRdb keeps only in-frame clonotypes and omits some of them. The sample holds over a million clones, roughly 95% seen once. This CDR3 spans 11 amino acids. V dropped 4 bases and J dropped 2 bases, with 1 base sitting between them. Germline CDR1 reads MNHEY; CDR2 reads SMNVEV (reference sequence). This clonotype was obtained from a man younger than 45 in good health. What was sequenced was naive CD4+ T cells sorted from blood. As to subset: CD45RA+ positively selected. This chain uses TRBV27 with TRBJ2-3; D is unclear. CDR3 nucleotides: TGTGCCAGCAGTTCCACAGATACGCAGTATTTT. Protein: CASSSTDTQYF.